This record concerns one T cell receptor beta chain sequence. Its specificity is not known. One end of the junction fails to match germline, which may point to a read error. The source of the sample is a study of type 1 and type 2 diabetes patients. About the study: From PBMCs, CD4+ and CD8+ T cells were isolated by magnetic microbeads. The whole study generated about 18 million paired-end reads. Findings of the study overall: Type 2 diabetes repertoires were more diverse than type 1 diabetes repertoires.

PCR was run on genomic DNA. The TCR beta CDR3 region was amplified using 30 forward and 13 reverse primers. TCRdb re-derived calls from the multiplex PCR reads in MiXCR, one entry per CDR3 protein. The table has more than 250,000 distinct CDR3 sequences, over 45% seen once; the top ten hold approximately 14%. The CDR3 has 15 residues. Germline V gene sequence: CDR1 SNHLY, CDR2 FYNNEI. This clonotype originated in a young man with type 2 diabetes. Sequenced: peripheral blood mononuclear cells (PBMCs). This chain uses TRBV2 with TRBJ1-2; 7 bases are shared with TRBD1. Here the CDR3 reads CAISDSQGVSYGYTF. The CDR3 DNA reads as TGTGCCATCAGTGATAGTCAGGGGGTTAGCTATGGCTACACCTTC.